The present T cell receptor beta chain was sequenced within a study of PD-L1 blockade in urothelial cancer (dated by TCRdb to 2016 to 2017). At the level of the whole study: All patients started therapy at some point between 2014 and 2016 and received atezolizumab 1,200 mg intravenously every 3 weeks. About nine tenths of the roughly 29 patients were males with bladder-origin urothelial cancer, and about 60% of the roughly 29 reported a prior smoking history. An ECOG performance status of 0 or 1 was recorded for the patients, and 0 to 3 prior chemotherapy regimens had been received by the patients. Blood samples were analyzed 3 weeks after the start of treatment (second dose) and 6 weeks after the start of treatment. A median of roughly 140,000 T cells and approximately 86,000 unique TCRs was obtained from blood samples, and a median clonality of roughly 0.08 was observed. The study, an exploratory multi-omic analysis, examined somatic, immune and clinical correlates of response to PD-L1 blockade with atezolizumab in urothelial cancer. TCR sequencing covered pretreatment tumor samples and matched, serially collected peripheral blood taken before and after atezolizumab treatment. Durable clinical benefit was defined as progression-free survival longer than 6 months, and TCR features were also tested against progression-free and overall survival. In the same patients who had TCR sequencing, pretreatment tumors also underwent whole exome sequencing and RNA sequencing. Eight to ten patients achieved durable clinical benefit and approximately 20 did not. Twenty-nine patients had pretreatment blood TCR-seq, about 25 had at least one posttreatment blood collection, and about 25 had tumor TCR-seq. The investigation overall reported the following: Because the sample size was small (n of about 30) and many exploratory analyses were performed, the results are intended to be hypothesis-generating. At 3 weeks after the start of treatment, tumor-associated TCR clones in peripheral blood had expanded more in patients with durable benefit (n of about 22, p = 0.022). A pretreatment peripheral blood TCR clonality below the median was linked to improved progression-free and overall survival.

Synthetic TCR analog templates were spiked into each PCR so that absolute template abundance could be estimated from read counts. The immunoSEQ assay used bias-controlled V and J gene primers to amplify TCRbeta CDR3 regions from genomic DNA. Sequencing of rearranged TCRbeta segments was done at approximately 20X coverage. In the paper's pipeline: Sequencing errors were corrected by clustering and CDR3s were annotated against IMGT to assign V, D and J genes. Downstream analyses used only productive TCRbeta rearrangements, leaving out any out-of-frame or stop-codon sequences. To compute clonality, Shannon entropy was normalized by the log of the number of unique productive sequences and then subtracted from one. Clones differing between time points or between blood and tumor were identified by Fisher's exact test with Benjamini-Hochberg correction at adjusted p below 0.01. TCRdb obtained this table from immuneACCESS and retained in-frame rearrangements with V and J assigned. These tables miss some clones; where compared with another copy, unresolved V genes account for less than half of the shortfall, and the remainder is unexplained. V and J calls and clone size are as listed in that table; D and trimming were resolved from the DNA. The sample table holds 95,000 to 100,000 clones, of which roughly 84% were seen once. 1.5% to 2% of the sample lies in the top ten.

The meaning of the sample's time point label: pretreatment peripheral blood. A cohort of approximately 30 patients with locally advanced or metastatic urothelial carcinoma, treated at Memorial Sloan Kettering on a trial protocol, was included. Peripheral blood mononuclear cells were collected pretreatment and during treatment, with between 1 and 8 total time points obtained per patient. The Qiagen DNeasy Blood extraction kit was used to purify genomic DNA from total PBMCs and from tumor samples. PBMCs were collected pretreatment and during treatment, and were isolated and stored as previously described. Measured from the cysteine to the phenylalanine, the CDR3 is 15 residues long. Only the CDR3 DNA is retained, 45 bases long and in frame from the first base. From a lookup of the germline V gene, CDR1 and CDR2 are SGHRS and YFSETQ. V and J are trimmed by 4 bases and 1 base, and the gene matches miss 2 bases of the junction.

Concerning this clone itself: Which antigen it targets is not known. Per-base quality was not reported, and no clone a single base away is much larger than it.

In this chain, TRBV5-1 is recombined with TRBJ2-5; TRBD1 fits 12 bases in the junction. The sample was PBMCs, taken around atezolizumab (anti-PD-L1) treatment. The receptor's source is a man aged 60-69 years with urothelial cancer. The DNA sequence reads TGCGCCAGCAGCATGGGACAGGGGGCCCAAGAGACCCAGTACTTC. Its translation reads: CASSMGQGAQETQYF.